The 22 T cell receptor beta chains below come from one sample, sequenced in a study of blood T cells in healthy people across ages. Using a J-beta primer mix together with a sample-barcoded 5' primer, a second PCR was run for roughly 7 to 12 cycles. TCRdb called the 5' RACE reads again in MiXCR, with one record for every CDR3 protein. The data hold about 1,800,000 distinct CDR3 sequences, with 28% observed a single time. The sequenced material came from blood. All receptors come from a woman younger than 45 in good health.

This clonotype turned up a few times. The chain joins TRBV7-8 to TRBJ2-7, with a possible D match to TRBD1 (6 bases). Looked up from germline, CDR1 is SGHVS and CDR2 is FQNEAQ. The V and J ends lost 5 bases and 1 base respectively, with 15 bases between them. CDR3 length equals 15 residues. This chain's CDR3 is CASSDPGHLSYEQYF. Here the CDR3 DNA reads TGTGCCAGCAGCGACCCGGGACATCTATCCTACGAGCAGTACTTC.

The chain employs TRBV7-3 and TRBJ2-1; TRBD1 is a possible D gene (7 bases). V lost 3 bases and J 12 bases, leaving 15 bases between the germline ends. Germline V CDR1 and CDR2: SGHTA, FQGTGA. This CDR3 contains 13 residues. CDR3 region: CASSFDREDGQFF. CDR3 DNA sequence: TGTGCCAGCAGCTTTGACAGGGAGGATGGGCAGTTCTTC.

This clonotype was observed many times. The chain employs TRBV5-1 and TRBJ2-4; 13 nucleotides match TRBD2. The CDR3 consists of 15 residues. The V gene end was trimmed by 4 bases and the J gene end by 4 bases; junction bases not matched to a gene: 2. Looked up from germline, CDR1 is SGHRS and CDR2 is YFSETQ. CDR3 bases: TGCGCCAGCAGCGGGACTAGCGGGGAGAAAAACATTCAGTACTTC. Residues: CASSGTSGEKNIQYF.

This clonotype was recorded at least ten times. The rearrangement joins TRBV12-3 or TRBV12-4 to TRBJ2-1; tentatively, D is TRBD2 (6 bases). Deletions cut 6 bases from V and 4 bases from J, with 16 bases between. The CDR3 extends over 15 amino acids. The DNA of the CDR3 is TGTGCCAGCAGCCCCGGGGCTAGCGCTTACAATGAGCAGTTCTTC. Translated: CASSPGASAYNEQFF.

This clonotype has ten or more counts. This chain's CDR3 is CASSSPGHDVVEQYF. The CDR3 region has the DNA TGTGCCAGCAGCTCCCCGGGACACGACGTGGTCGAGCAGTACTTC. The rearrangement uses TRBV5-6 and TRBJ2-7; perhaps TRBD1 as D (6 bases). Germline assignment: CDR1 SGHDT and CDR2 YYEEEE. V lost 3 bases to trimming and J lost 6 bases, with 19 bases between them. The CDR3 is 15 residues long. Together with reference TRBV5-6 and TRBJ2-7, the CDR3 gives the full variable domain: DAGVTQSPTHLIKTRGQQVTLRCSPKSGHDTVSWYQQALGQGPQFIFQYYEEEERQRGNFPDRFSGHQFPNYSSELNVNALLLGDSALYLCASSSPGHDVVEQYFGPGTRLTVT.

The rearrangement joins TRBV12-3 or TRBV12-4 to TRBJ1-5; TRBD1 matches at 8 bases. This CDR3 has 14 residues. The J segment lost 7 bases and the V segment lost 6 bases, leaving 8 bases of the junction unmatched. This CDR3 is CASSPGQDDQPQHF. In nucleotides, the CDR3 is TGTGCCAGCAGCCCGGGACAGGACGACCAGCCCCAGCATTTT.

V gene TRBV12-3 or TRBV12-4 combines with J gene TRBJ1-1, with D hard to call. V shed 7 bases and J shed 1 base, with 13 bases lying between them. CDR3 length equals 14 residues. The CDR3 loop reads CASTIRQKNTEAFF. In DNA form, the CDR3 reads TGTGCCAGCACCATTAGGCAGAAGAACACTGAAGCTTTCTTT.

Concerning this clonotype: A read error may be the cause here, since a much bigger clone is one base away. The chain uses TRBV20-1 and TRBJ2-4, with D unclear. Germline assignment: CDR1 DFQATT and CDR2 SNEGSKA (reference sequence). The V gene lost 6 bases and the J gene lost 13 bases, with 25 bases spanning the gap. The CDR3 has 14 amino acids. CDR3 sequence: CSALTTRSYNEQYF. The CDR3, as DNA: TGCAGTGCCTTGACCACCCGCTCCTACAATGAGCAGTACTTC.

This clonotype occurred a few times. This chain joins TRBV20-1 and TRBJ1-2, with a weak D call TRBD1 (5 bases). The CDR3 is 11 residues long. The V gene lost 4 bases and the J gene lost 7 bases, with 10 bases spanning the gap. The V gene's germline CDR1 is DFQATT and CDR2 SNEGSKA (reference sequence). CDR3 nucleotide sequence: TGCAGTGCTATCCAGGGAGTTGGCTACACCTTC. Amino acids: CSAIQGVGYTF.

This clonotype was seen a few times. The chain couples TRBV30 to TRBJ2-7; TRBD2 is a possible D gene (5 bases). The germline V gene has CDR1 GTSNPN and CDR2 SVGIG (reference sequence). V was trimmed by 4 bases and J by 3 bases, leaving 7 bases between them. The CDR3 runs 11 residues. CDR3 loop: CAWNRGYEQYF. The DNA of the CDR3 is TGTGCCTGGAATCGGGGCTACGAGCAGTACTTC.

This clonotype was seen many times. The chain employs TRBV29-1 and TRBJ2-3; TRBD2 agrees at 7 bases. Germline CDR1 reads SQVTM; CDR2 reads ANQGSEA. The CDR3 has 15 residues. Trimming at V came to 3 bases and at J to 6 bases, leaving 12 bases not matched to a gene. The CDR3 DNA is TGCAGCGTTGAGGCCGGGACTACAGTTGTGGATACGCAGTATTTT. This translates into CSVEAGTTVVDTQYF.

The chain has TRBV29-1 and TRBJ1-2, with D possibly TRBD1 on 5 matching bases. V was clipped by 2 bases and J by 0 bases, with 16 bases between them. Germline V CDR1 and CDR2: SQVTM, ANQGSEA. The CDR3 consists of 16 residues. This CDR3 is CSVEWAVGVPNYGYTF. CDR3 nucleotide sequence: TGCAGCGTTGAATGGGCAGTAGGGGTCCCTAACTATGGCTACACCTTC.

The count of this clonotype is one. CDR3: CSARDRGTALYEQYF. For the CDR3, the DNA is TGCAGTGCTAGAGATAGAGGAACAGCCCTCTACGAGCAGTACTTC. The chain employs TRBV20-1 and TRBJ2-7, with D uncertain. This CDR3 is 15 amino acids long. V lost 0 bases and J 3 bases, leaving 15 bases between the germline ends. Germline loops: CDR1 DFQATT, CDR2 SNEGSKA (reference sequence).

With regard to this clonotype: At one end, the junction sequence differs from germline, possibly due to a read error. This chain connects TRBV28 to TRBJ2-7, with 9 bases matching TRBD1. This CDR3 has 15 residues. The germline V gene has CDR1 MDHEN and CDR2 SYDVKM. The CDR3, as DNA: TGTGCCGGCAGCTATGGGGGGACAGGGAAACTCGAGCAGTACTTC. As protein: CAGSYGGTGKLEQYF.

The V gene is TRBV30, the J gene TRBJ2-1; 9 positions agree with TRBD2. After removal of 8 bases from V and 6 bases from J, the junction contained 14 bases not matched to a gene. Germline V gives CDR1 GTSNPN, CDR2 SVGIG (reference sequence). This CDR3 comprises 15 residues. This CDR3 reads CARRFGGGASNEQFF. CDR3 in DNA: TGTGCCCGGCGGTTCGGCGGGGGGGCCTCCAATGAGCAGTTCTTC.

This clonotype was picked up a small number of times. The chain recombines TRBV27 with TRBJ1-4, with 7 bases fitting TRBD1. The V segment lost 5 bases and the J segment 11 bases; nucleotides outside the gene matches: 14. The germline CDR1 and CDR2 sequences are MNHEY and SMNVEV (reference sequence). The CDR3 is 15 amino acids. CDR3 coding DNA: TGTGCCAGCAGTCGTACAACAGGGGCGTTGCAGAAACTGTTTTTT. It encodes CASSRTTGALQKLFF.

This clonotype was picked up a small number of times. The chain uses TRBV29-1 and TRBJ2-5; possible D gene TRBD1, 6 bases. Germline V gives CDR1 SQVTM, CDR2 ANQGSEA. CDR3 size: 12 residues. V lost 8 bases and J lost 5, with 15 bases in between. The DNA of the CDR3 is TGCAGCTTGTCGACAGGTTTTGAGACCCAGTACTTC. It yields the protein CSLSTGFETQYF.

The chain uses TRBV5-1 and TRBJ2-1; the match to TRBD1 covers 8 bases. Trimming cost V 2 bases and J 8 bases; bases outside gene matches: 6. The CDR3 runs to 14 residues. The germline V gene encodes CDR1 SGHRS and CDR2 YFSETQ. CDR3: CASSLGTGSDEQFF. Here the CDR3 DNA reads TGCGCCAGCAGCTTAGGGACAGGAAGCGATGAGCAGTTCTTC. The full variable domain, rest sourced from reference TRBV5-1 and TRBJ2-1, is KAGVTQTPRYLIKTRGQQVTLSCSPISGHRSVSWYQQTPGQGLQFLFEYFSETQRNKGNFPGRFSGRQFSNSRSEMNVSTLELGDSALYLCASSLGTGSDEQFFGPGTRLTVL.

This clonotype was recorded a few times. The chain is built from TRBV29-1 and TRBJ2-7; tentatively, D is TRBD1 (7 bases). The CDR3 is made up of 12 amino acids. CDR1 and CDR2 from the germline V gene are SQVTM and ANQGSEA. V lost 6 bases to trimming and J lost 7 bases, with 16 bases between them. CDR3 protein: CSVGSGGGEQYF. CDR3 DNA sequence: TGCAGCGTCGGATCAGGGGGAGGTGAGCAGTACTTC.

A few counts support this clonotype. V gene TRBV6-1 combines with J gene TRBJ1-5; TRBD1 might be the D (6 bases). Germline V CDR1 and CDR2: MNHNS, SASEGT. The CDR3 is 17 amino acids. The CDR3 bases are TGTGCAAAGCCCCCGGCGCGGCGCCCTACTAGGGGGCAGCCCCAGCATTTT. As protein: CAKPPARRPTRGQPQHF.

The CDR3: CASSFAGTGVGANVLTF. DNA for the CDR3: TGTGCCAGCAGCTTTGCAGGGACAGGGGTCGGGGCCAACGTCCTGACTTTC. The chain recombines TRBV7-2 with TRBJ2-6, with TRBD1 matching over 10 bases. The junction had 6 bases not matched to a gene; V was cut back by 3 bases and J by 4 bases. Looked up from germline, CDR1 is SGHTA and CDR2 is FQGNSA. This CDR3 region has 17 residues.

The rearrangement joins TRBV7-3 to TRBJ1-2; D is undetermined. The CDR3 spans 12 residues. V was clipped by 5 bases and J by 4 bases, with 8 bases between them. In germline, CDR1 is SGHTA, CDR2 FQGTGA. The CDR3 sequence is CASSARFYGYTF. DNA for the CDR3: TGTGCCAGCAGCGCCAGGTTCTATGGCTACACCTTC.